This T cell receptor beta chain was identified in a study of shared clonotypes between healthy human individuals. The authors loaded about 200 ng DNA, 25,000 to 30,000 T cell genomes, into sorted-subset replicate PCRs. The data were produced by immunoSEQ multiplex PCR, yet TCRdb's version contains in-frame clones alone and is incomplete. There are about 1.1 million clones in the sample; 77% occur only once, and 0.89% lies in the top ten. V shed 5 bases, J shed 3 bases, and the junction held 4 bases outside the gene matches. There are 15 residues in the CDR3. The V gene's germline CDR1 is MGHDK and CDR2 SYGVNS. Adult Caucasians living in Nashville, Tennessee made up all of the donors.

The rearrangement links TRBV25-1 to TRBJ1-4, with 9 bases that match TRBD1. This TCR came from a young man in good health. Some clones in this sample may be carry-over from other donors' samples. Sequencing input: memory CD4+ T cells from PBMCs. As for subset: CD45RA-negative fraction. Here the CDR3 reads CASSLQGAANEKLFF. The CDR3 DNA is TGTGCCAGCAGTCTACAGGGGGCCGCTAATGAAAAACTGTTTTTT.